This TCR beta chain was identified in a study of read filtering for tumor transcriptome and immune sequencing. In the case of this clonotype: The germline gene is not matched at one end of the junction; a read error may be the cause.

Molecular barcoded adaptors covering alpha/delta and beta/gamma chains were used on roughly 400 ng RNA. Via MiXCR, TCRdb re-called the reads, giving one row per CDR3 protein. The sample records more than 20,000 distinct CDR3 sequences, approximately 22% being singletons. Sampling of bone marrow took place during active disease in every patient. The sample comprised a population of CD138-negative cells sorted from bone marrow. The clonotype comes from a donor at least 40 years old with multiple myeloma.

DNA for the CDR3: TGCAGCGTTGAGCTGGGGGCGGTAGCGGGAGAAGGCGATTATGAGCAGCTCTTC. Residues: CSVELGAVAGEGDYEQLF. The genes are TRBV29-1 and TRBJ2-1; TRBD2 matches at 9 bases. This CDR3 has 18 amino acids. Germline assignment: CDR1 SQVTM and CDR2 ANQGSEA.